The clone carrying this T cell receptor gamma chain was found many times. Its antigen is unidentified. TCRdb's protein for this DNA is that of a much larger clone and differs from the translation at residue 9, likely a read error; the protein shown is the DNA translation. This entry is derived from a study of γδ T cells in repeated Plasmodium falciparum infection. Study-wide context: Samples were taken at baseline, before some infections, and 21 days after each.

The V and J ends lost 9 bases and 3 bases, in that order; junction bases with no gene match: 47. The germline gives CDR1 GITISATS, CDR2 ISYDGTV (reference sequence). The CDR3 length is 25 residues. Broader study findings: In Vdelta2-negative, largely Vdelta1+, gammadelta repertoires, repeated controlled infections appeared to drive clonal selection waves. One small rural Malian village, predominantly a single ethnic group, supplied the cohort.

Flow sorting of PBMC yielded separate Vgamma9/Vdelta2+ and Vdelta2-negative gammadelta T cell populations for bulk repertoire analysis. TCRdb re-called clones from the multiplex PCR reads using CATT. The repertoire holds more than 20,000 gamma-chain clones, about 3% seen once, with roughly 30% in the top ten. The sequenced sample consisted of gamma-delta T cells from blood. The sequence derives from a pool of human donors (malaria-infected and uninfected, not separated). The chain combines TRGV9 with TRGJ1 or TRGJ2. Assignment of the J gene here rests on matching the DNA to germline, because TCRdb gives none. The CDR3 DNA reads TGTGCCTTGGATTCTTTGCGGGGCTCGTTACCTTGTAATAAGTTCGAACATGGTGCTTATTATAAGAAACTCTTT. This codes for CALDSLRGSLPCNKFEHGAYYKKLF.